The TCR beta chain described here comes from a study of T cell responses to AZD1222 COVID-19 vaccine. Study information: Researchers grouped second doses given at about 4 or about 12 weeks into one pool. Study observations and caveats: It was only a handful of AZD1222 recipients who were seropositive at baseline. Reportedly, nearly half the spike-specific TCRs target unmutated variant regions. Spike-specific TCRs gained breadth and depth after people received two AZD1222 doses.

This clone was seen a handful of times. Its cognate antigen is unknown. V was pared by 0 bases and J by 8 bases, with 13 bases between. From germline, CDR1 is MNHEY and CDR2 SVGAGI. This CDR3 has 14 amino acids. Sequencing was performed with immunoSEQ multiplex PCR; in TCRdb, only in-frame clones are kept and a portion is missing. The data contain over 100,000 clones, more than 80% of them singletons. V is TRBV6-5 and J is TRBJ1-1; no definite D call. This sample comprised peripheral blood, obtained on day 0 of AZD1222 vaccination. The sequence came from an adult in good health. The CDR3 sequence is CASSYSASAEEAFF. CDR3 coding DNA: TGTGCCAGCAGTTACTCGGCGTCAGCTGAAGAAGCTTTCTTT.